This T cell receptor beta chain was identified during a study of cytomegalovirus exposure and HLA in healthy donors. Details on this clone: As yet, its antigen is unknown.

Study-wide results and caveats: Three CMV-associated chains were confirmed in vitro to be specific for CMV antigens. Productive status was seen about 90% or about 30% of the time for most TCR beta V segments in an earlier analysis. The HLA-A and HLA-B alleles of most subjects were reportedly predicted accurately from TCR beta sequences. Donors belonging to an Asian-associated ancestry cluster reportedly showed fewer N-insertions in productive TCRs than the roughly 680-donor mean, according to what a later analysis found.

This CDR3 contains 15 residues. With 7 bases clipped from V and 3 bases from J, the junction kept 8 bases outside the gene matches. Germline CDR1 MNHNS, CDR2 SASEGT. PCR was performed using 60 Vbeta and 13 Jbeta primers. Method: immunoSEQ multiplex PCR; TCRdb's copy keeps in-frame clones and lacks some. The data contain 110,000 to 150,000 clones, about 80% of them singletons. This chain uses TRBV6-1 with TRBJ1-5; TRBD1 matches at 8 bases. This sequence originates from a man in his forties in good health and CMV-seronegative. The specimen sequenced was PBMCs. This chain's CDR3 is CASNPGQGTNQPQHF. CDR3 DNA sequence: TGTGCCAGCAATCCCGGACAGGGCACCAATCAGCCCCAGCATTTT.